The rows below give T cell receptor beta chains drawn from one sample of a study of blood T cell repertoires in COVID-19. Data came from immunoSEQ multiplex PCR; TCRdb stores just in-frame clones and leaves some out. The profile shows hundreds of thousands of clones, about nine tenths of them singletons. The sequenced sample was PBMCs or T cells enriched from blood (not recorded which). These receptors originate from a young man who had recovered from COVID-19. Each CDR3 is given with its conserved first and last residue. D genes are given only for firm matches. Size is stated for part of the rows, as once, few or many counts, or as a class when the clone is expanded.

TRBJ1-2 | NA | NA | 14 | TRBV5-1 | CASKETLTNYGYTF | TGCGCCAGCAAGGAGACGCTTACTAACTATGGCTACACCTTC
TRBJ2-1 | TRBD2 | NA | 15 | TRBV5-1 | CASSLGTSGNSEQFF | TGCGCCAGCAGCTTGGGGACTAGCGGGAATTCTGAGCAGTTCTTC
TRBJ1-2 | NA | NA | 13 | TRBV6-5 | CASSRGANYGYTF | TGTGCCAGCAGTCGAGGAGCTAACTATGGCTACACCTTC
TRBJ1-1 | NA | NA | 15 | TRBV15 | CATSRGSGWRTEAFF | TGTGCCACCAGCAGAGGTTCAGGGTGGCGTACTGAAGCTTTCTTT
TRBJ1-2 | NA | NA | 13 | TRBV9 | CASSPQAPPGYTF | TGTGCCAGCAGTCCACAGGCGCCCCCCGGCTACACCTTC
TRBJ1-5 | TRBD1 | NA | 14 | TRBV11-3 | CASSLTGRNQPQHF | TGTGCCAGCAGCCTGACAGGGCGTAATCAGCCCCAGCATTTT
TRBJ1-6 | TRBD1 | few | 18 | TRBV24-1 | CATSDKPGQRVGNSPLHF | TGTGCCACCAGTGATAAGCCGGGACAGAGGGTGGGAAATTCACCCCTCCACTTT
TRBJ1-2 | NA | few | 13 | TRBV11-2 | CASSLDRTRGYTF | TGTGCCAGCAGCCTCGACAGGACCAGAGGCTACACCTTC
TRBJ1-2 | NA | NA | 14 | TRBV6-4 | CASSTRGGGGGYTF | TGTGCCAGCTCGACCCGAGGTGGGGGCGGCGGCTACACCTTC
TRBJ2-2 | NA | NA | 14 | TRBV20-1 | CSASGPRGTGELFF | TGCAGTGCTAGTGGACCCCGGGGCACCGGGGAGCTGTTTTTT
TRBJ1-4 | NA | NA | 14 | TRBV30 | CACREGHLNEKLFF | TGTGCCTGCCGGGAGGGGCACCTTAATGAAAAACTGTTTTTT
TRBJ2-3 | TRBD2 | NA | 14 | TRBV20-1 | CSASTSGGPATQYF | TGCAGTGCTAGTACTAGCGGGGGCCCGGCTACGCAGTATTTT
TRBJ1-4 | TRBD1 | NA | 17 | TRBV7-9 | CASSLGQGDATNEKLFF | TGTGCCAGCAGCTTAGGACAGGGGGATGCAACTAATGAAAAACTGTTTTTT
TRBJ1-2 | NA | NA | 16 | TRBV11-3 | CASSFARPSGGVGYTF | TGTGCCAGCAGCTTCGCCAGACCTTCCGGGGGAGTCGGCTACACCTTC
TRBJ1-1 | TRBD1 | NA | 14 | TRBV27 | CASSRDRVNTEAFF | TGTGCCAGCAGTCGGGACAGGGTGAACACTGAAGCTTTCTTT
TRBJ2-2 | TRBD2 | NA | 19 | TRBV10-1 | CASSESLLAGASNTGELFF | TGCGCCAGCAGTGAGTCGCTACTAGCGGGGGCCTCGAACACCGGGGAGCTGTTTTTT
TRBJ2-7 | NA | NA | 11 | TRBV7-9 | CASSYTYEQYF | TGTGCCAGCAGTTATACCTACGAGCAGTACTTC
TRBJ2-7 | TRBD2 | NA | 15 | TRBV5-1 | CASTAGAGGPWEQYF | TGCGCCAGCACCGCAGGGGCGGGAGGGCCTTGGGAGCAGTACTTC
TRBJ1-4 | NA | NA | 14 | TRBV25-1 | CASGERRGREKLFF | TGTGCCAGCGGTGAACGTAGGGGCCGGGAAAAACTGTTTTTT
TRBJ1-4 | NA | NA | 15 | TRBV15 | CATNPETGQGEKLFF | TGTGCTACCAACCCCGAGACAGGTCAAGGTGAAAAACTGTTTTTT
TRBJ2-7 | NA | NA | 15 | TRBV2 | CASTREAGASYEQYF | TGTGCCAGCACCCGCGAGGCAGGGGCCTCCTACGAGCAGTACTTC
TRBJ2-3 | TRBD2 | few | 15 | TRBV6-2/TRBV6-3 | CASSWTSGSTDTQYF | TGTGCCAGCAGTTGGACTAGCGGAAGCACAGATACGCAGTATTTT
TRBJ1-1 | TRBD1 | NA | 16 | TRBV4-1 | CASSQEYQYRGREAFF | TGCGCCAGCAGCCAAGAATATCAGTACAGGGGCCGTGAAGCTTTCTTT
TRBJ2-1 | NA | NA | 11 | TRBV2 | CASSGEGEQFF | TGTGCCAGCAGCGGAGAGGGTGAGCAGTTCTTC
TRBJ1-3 | NA | NA | 16 | TRBV4-1 | CASSQEAGISGNTIYF | TGCGCCAGCAGCCAAGAAGCAGGGATCTCTGGAAACACCATATATTTT
TRBJ2-7 | TRBD2 | NA | 14 | TRBV18 | CASSLLNSGSEQYF | TGTGCCAGCTCACTACTAAATAGCGGGAGCGAGCAGTACTTC
TRBJ1-5 | NA | NA | 16 | TRBV4-1 | CASSQDTGLGNQPQHF | TGCGCCAGCAGCCAAGACACAGGGCTGGGCAATCAGCCCCAGCATTTT
TRBJ1-1 | TRBD1 | NA | 16 | TRBV27 | CASSFTGQGLNTEAFF | TGTGCCAGCAGTTTTACCGGACAGGGGTTGAACACTGAAGCTTTCTTT
TRBJ2-7 | NA | NA | 15 | TRBV7-9 | CASSSRDSWGSEQYF | TGTGCCAGCAGCTCCAGGGATTCCTGGGGTTCCGAGCAGTACTTC
TRBJ2-1 | TRBD2 | NA | 15 | TRBV11-2 | CASSLVLAGVNEQFF | TGTGCCAGCAGCTTAGTCCTAGCGGGGGTCAATGAGCAGTTCTTC
TRBJ2-7 | TRBD2 | NA | 17 | TRBV6-8 | CASRDGTSGDPTTRQYF | TGTGCCAGCAGGGATGGGACTAGCGGGGACCCAACTACGAGGCAGTACTTC
TRBJ2-1 | NA | NA | 13 | TRBV18 | CASSPSLSNEQFF | TGTGCCAGCTCACCCTCGTTATCCAATGAGCAGTTCTTC
TRBJ1-6 | NA | NA | 18 | TRBV3-1/TRBV3-2 | CASSQGGSLFYDNSPLHF | TGTGCCAGCAGCCAAGGAGGGTCCCTTTTTTATGATAATTCACCCCTCCACTTT
TRBJ2-7 | NA | NA | 16 | TRBV4-1 | CASSQSPGGTLYEQYF | TGCGCCAGCAGCCAATCCCCGGGCGGGACCCTCTACGAGCAGTACTTC
TRBJ1-2 | NA | NA | 18 | TRBV1 | CTSSQGGLIRGRDYGYTF | TGCACCAGCAGCCAAGGGGGACTCATAAGGGGAAGGGACTATGGCTACACCTTC
TRBJ1-3 | TRBD1 | NA | 16 | TRBV3-1/TRBV3-2 | CASSQRDRGRGNTIYF | TGTGCCAGCAGCCAGAGAGACAGGGGGCGAGGAAACACCATATATTTT
TRBJ1-6 | NA | NA | 15 | TRBV7-9 | CASSQDPGGNSPLHF | TGTGCCAGCAGCCAGGACCCCGGAGGGAATTCACCCCTCCACTTT
TRBJ1-5 | NA | NA | 14 | TRBV5-8 | CASSPTEPNQPQHF | TGTGCCAGCAGCCCCACGGAGCCCAATCAGCCCCAGCATTTT
TRBJ2-1 | NA | NA | 11 | TRBV29-1 | CSVATDNEQFF | TGCAGCGTTGCGACAGACAATGAGCAGTTCTTC
TRBJ2-5 | NA | NA | 14 | TRBV6-5 | CASRRNRGGETQYF | TGTGCCAGCAGACGGAACAGGGGGGGGGAGACCCAGTACTTC
TRBJ2-6 | TRBD1 | NA | 20 | TRBV7-8 | CASSQRQGPGAMAGANVLTF | TGTGCCAGCAGCCAGCGACAGGGCCCTGGGGCTATGGCTGGGGCCAACGTCCTGACTTTC
TRBJ2-2 | NA | NA | 13 | TRBV12-3/TRBV12-4 | CASTIQGAGELFF | TGTGCCAGCACGATCCAAGGGGCCGGGGAGCTGTTTTTT
TRBJ2-7 | NA | NA | 16 | TRBV30 | CAWSGGERPTSYEQYF | TGTGCCTGGAGTGGGGGAGAGCGCCCGACCTCCTACGAGCAGTACTTC
TRBJ2-7 | NA | few | 14 | TRBV10-1 | CASSDPGDIHEQYF | TGCGCCAGCAGTGACCCAGGGGACATCCACGAGCAGTACTTC
TRBJ2-2 | NA | NA | 15 | TRBV6-5 | CASSSPWAGPGELFF | TGTGCCAGCAGTTCCCCTTGGGCCGGTCCCGGGGAGCTGTTTTTT
TRBJ2-3 | TRBD2 | once | 16 | TRBV18 | CASSPGVGTSGDTQYF | TGTGCCAGCTCACCAGGGGTTGGGACTAGCGGAGATACGCAGTATTTT
TRBJ2-7 | NA | NA | 11 | TRBV20-1 | CSARDRGEQYF | TGCAGTGCTAGAGACAGGGGCGAGCAGTACTTC
TRBJ1-1 | TRBD1 | NA | 21 | TRBV4-1 | CASSQRSYQTRQGGLNTEAFF | TGCGCCAGCAGCCAACGTTCTTATCAAACCAGACAGGGTGGGTTGAACACTGAAGCTTTCTTT
TRBJ2-3 | NA | once | 16 | TRBV5-1 | CASSLVERILADTQYF | TGCGCCAGCAGCTTGGTTGAGCGGATTCTCGCAGATACGCAGTATTTT
TRBJ1-2 | NA | NA | 12 | TRBV28 | CASLLSTGGYTF | TGTGCCAGCCTCTTGAGTACAGGTGGCTACACCTTC
TRBJ1-2 | NA | NA | 15 | TRBV4-1 | CATSLASGLNYGYTF | TGCGCCACCTCCTTGGCCAGCGGACTTAACTATGGCTACACCTTC
TRBJ2-1 | NA | NA | 15 | TRBV30 | CAWNRGTSSYNEQFF | TGTGCCTGGAACCGGGGGACGAGCTCCTACAATGAGCAGTTCTTC
TRBJ2-1 | TRBD2 | NA | 16 | TRBV9 | CASSGASSGRANEQFF | TGTGCCAGCAGCGGAGCTTCTAGCGGGAGGGCCAATGAGCAGTTCTTC
TRBJ1-1 | NA | NA | 14 | TRBV19 | CASGWAGRLTEAFF | TGTGCCAGTGGATGGGCTGGTCGCCTCACTGAAGCTTTCTTT
TRBJ2-7 | TRBD2 | NA | 15 | TRBV24-1 | CATSDTRGGPHEQYF | TGTGCCACCAGTGATACCCGGGGGGGGCCCCACGAGCAGTACTTC
TRBJ1-1 | NA | NA | 12 | TRBV18 | CASSPLQGEAFF | TGTGCCAGCTCACCGCTGCAGGGCGAAGCTTTCTTT
TRBJ2-3 | TRBD1 | NA | 14 | TRBV3-1/TRBV3-2 | CASSHTGGTDTQYF | TGTGCCAGCAGCCATACAGGGGGCACAGATACGCAGTATTTT
TRBJ1-2 | NA | once | 12 | TRBV18 | CASSADTYGYTF | TGTGCCAGCTCAGCAGACACGTATGGCTACACCTTC
TRBJ2-1 | NA | once | 15 | TRBV9 | CASSVQTGNRNEQFF | TGTGCCAGCAGCGTGCAAACAGGGAACCGGAATGAGCAGTTCTTC
TRBJ2-1 | NA | NA | 14 | TRBV20-1 | CSASRGGSYNEQFF | TGCAGTGCTAGTCGGGGAGGCAGCTACAATGAGCAGTTCTTC